This TCR beta chain was profiled in a study of blood T cell repertoires in COVID-19. The table came from immunoSEQ multiplex PCR; TCRdb's copy has only in-frame clones and leaves some out. Of 250,000 to 300,000 clones listed, around 88% are singletons. Trimming removed 4 bases at V and 6 bases at J, with 11 bases between. Per germline, CDR1 MNHEY and CDR2 SVGEGT. This CDR3 has 13 amino acids. Recovered participants had two consecutive negative NP/OP PCR tests, healthcare professional clearance, or symptom resolution. Sequencing was carried out using PBMCs or T cells enriched from blood (not recorded which). The origin of this receptor is a man in his forties or fifties who had recovered from COVID-19. This chain uses TRBV6-2 or TRBV6-3 with TRBJ2-3; D may be TRBD2 (6 bases). CDR3 in amino acids: CASSSAGRDTQYF. The CDR3 bases are TGTGCCAGCAGTTCTGCGGGGAGGGATACGCAGTATTTT.